This is a list of T cell receptor beta chains from one sample in a study of human T cells and chemical hapten exposure. TCRdb reprocessed the RACE reads with MiXCR, giving one entry per CDR3 protein. The sample contains 65,000 to 90,000 distinct CDR3 sequences, 14% of which appear only once. The sequencing here drew on whole blood, taken in connection with sensitization to the hapten diphenylcyclopropenone (DPC). The receptor set was obtained from a woman between 50 and 59 years old with alopecia areata. Some clones in this sample may be carry-over from other donors' samples. The CDR3 runs from the conserved cysteine through the conserved F or W. The D gene is left open where the match is weak. Size is stated for part of the rows, as once, few or many counts, or as a class when the clone is expanded.

abundance,v_gene,d_gene,j_gene,CDR3aa,CDR3nt
many,TRBV5-1,TRBD1,TRBJ2-1,CASSDRGPSYNEQFF,TGCGCCAGCAGCGACAGGGGGCCCTCCTACAATGAGCAGTTCTTC
NA,TRBV11-3,NA,TRBJ2-1,CASSLRTSGSEQFF,TGTGCCAGCAGCTTGCGAACTTCGGGGTCTGAGCAGTTCTTC
few,TRBV6-1,NA,TRBJ2-5,CASRLNQETQYF,TGTGCCAGCAGACTAAACCAAGAGACCCAGTACTTC
NA,TRBV12-3/TRBV12-4,TRBD1,TRBJ1-5,CASSTGVGNQPQHF,TGTGCCAGCAGCACAGGGGTGGGGAATCAGCCCCAGCATTTT
NA,TRBV30,NA,TRBJ2-7,CAWSPTGLGSLMYF,TGTGCCTGGAGTCCCACGGGACTCGGCTCCCTGATGTACTTC
few,TRBV20-1,NA,TRBJ2-3,CSASWGDTQYF,TGCAGTGCTAGTTGGGGGGATACGCAGTATTTT
NA,TRBV10-1,NA,TRBJ2-7,CASSDGTVLYEQYF,TGCGCCAGCAGTGACGGGACTGTCCTCTACGAGCAGTACTTC
few,TRBV4-2,NA,TRBJ2-2,CASSQDMTGELFF,TGTGCCAGCAGCCAAGATATGACCGGGGAGCTGTTTTTT
few,TRBV20-1,TRBD2,TRBJ2-7,CSARDGRAPIEQYF,TGCAGTGCTAGAGATGGGAGGGCCCCCATCGAGCAGTACTTC
NA,TRBV20-1,TRBD2,TRBJ2-7,CSASSSGGTYEQYF,TGCAGTGCTAGCTCTAGCGGGGGAACCTACGAGCAGTACTTC
NA,TRBV27,TRBD1,TRBJ1-6,CARSNRTGEDNSPLHF,TGTGCCAGATCAAACCGGACAGGGGAAGATAATTCACCCCTCCACTTT
NA,TRBV20-1,TRBD1,TRBJ1-5,CSALDRAHNQPQHF,TGCAGTGCCTTGGACAGGGCCCACAATCAGCCCCAGCATTTT
NA,TRBV27,TRBD2,TRBJ2-1,CASRTSGNPPVGQFF,TGTGCCAGCCGGACTAGCGGGAACCCCCCAGTCGGGCAGTTCTTC
many,TRBV11-2,TRBD1,TRBJ2-2,CASSFRQGLKGTGELFF,TGTGCCAGCAGCTTTCGACAGGGTCTAAAGGGCACCGGGGAGCTGTTTTTT
NA,TRBV4-3,TRBD2,TRBJ2-3,CASSQDQPHLSGRAGDTQYF,TGCGCCAGCAGCCAAGATCAGCCCCACTTGAGCGGGAGGGCCGGGGATACGCAGTATTTT
few,TRBV2,NA,TRBJ2-7,CASSEALGPSYEQYF,TGTGCCAGCAGTGAAGCGCTGGGGCCCTCCTACGAGCAGTACTTC
NA,TRBV7-8,NA,TRBJ2-2,CASSLISTGELFF,TGTGCCAGCAGCTTAATCTCTACCGGGGAGCTGTTTTTT
few,TRBV29-1,TRBD1,TRBJ1-3,CSAQGLAGNTIYF,TGCAGCGCACAGGGGTTGGCTGGAAACACCATATATTTT
many,TRBV30,TRBD2,TRBJ2-7,CAWTRSGSSEQYF,TGTGCCTGGACGCGTAGCGGGAGTAGCGAGCAGTACTTC
few,TRBV20-1,NA,TRBJ1-2,CSASRSDYGYTF,TGCAGTGCTAGCCGCAGTGACTATGGCTACACCTTC
NA,TRBV20-1,TRBD2,TRBJ2-1,CSASTGTSGSRGDEQFF,TGCAGTGCTTCAACCGGGACTAGCGGGAGCCGGGGTGATGAGCAGTTCTTC
few,TRBV10-1,NA,TRBJ2-2,CASSELPPVNTGELFF,TGCGCCAGCAGTGAGCTGCCTCCAGTAAACACCGGGGAGCTGTTTTTT
NA,TRBV29-1,NA,TRBJ1-1,CSVGGRTEAFF,TGCAGCGTTGGAGGACGGACTGAAGCTTTCTTT
many,TRBV29-1,NA,TRBJ1-2,CSVAVGAYGYTF,TGCAGCGTTGCAGTCGGAGCCTATGGCTACACCTTC
few,TRBV20-1,NA,TRBJ1-5,CSASSRKYNQPQHF,TGCAGTGCTAGCTCCAGAAAATATAATCAGCCCCAGCATTTT
many,TRBV7-9,NA,TRBJ1-4,CASSTPGLEAEKLFF,TGTGCCAGCAGCACACCGGGCCTAGAAGCCGAAAAACTGTTTTTT
NA,TRBV18,TRBD2,TRBJ2-5,CASSPQRGEETQYF,TGTGCCAGCTCACCACAGCGGGGGGAAGAGACCCAGTACTTC
few,TRBV29-1,TRBD2,TRBJ2-7,CSVETPGRRSSEQYF,TGCAGCGTTGAGACCCCCGGGAGGCGGTCCTCCGAGCAGTACTTC
few,TRBV5-1,NA,TRBJ2-7,CASSFGRVYEQYF,TGCGCCAGCAGCTTTGGCAGGGTTTACGAGCAGTACTTC
NA,TRBV21-1,NA,TRBJ2-1,CASSKVAFLCSSSSYNEQFF,TGTGCCAGCAGCAAAGTTGCGTTCCTTTGCTCCTCTAGCTCCTACAATGAGCAGTTCTTC
few,TRBV5-1,TRBD2,TRBJ2-5,CASSFQAGGPKETQYF,TGCGCCAGCAGCTTCCAAGCGGGAGGGCCGAAGGAGACCCAGTACTTC
few,TRBV7-9,NA,TRBJ2-1,CASSLGLGEYNEQFF,TGTGCCAGCAGCTTAGGACTAGGGGAGTACAATGAGCAGTTCTTC
NA,TRBV9,NA,TRBJ2-2,CASSGQIFGGELFF,TGTGCCAGCAGCGGACAAATCTTCGGCGGGGAGCTGTTTTTT
NA,TRBV7-2,TRBD1,TRBJ2-6,CASSLTGFAGANVLTF,TGTGCCAGCAGCTTGACAGGGTTCGCTGGGGCCAACGTCCTGACTTTC
few,TRBV6-1,NA,TRBJ2-7,CASSEAASYEQYF,TGTGCCAGCAGTGAAGCAGCCTCCTACGAGCAGTACTTC
NA,TRBV3-1,TRBD1,TRBJ2-3,CASSYKQGAVVTDTQYF,TGTGCCAGCAGCTACAAACAGGGGGCGGTGGTCACAGATACGCAGTATTTT
NA,TRBV7-2,NA,TRBJ1-5,CASSLVSLTNQPQHF,TGTGCCAGCAGCTTAGTTAGCTTAACCAATCAGCCCCAGCATTTT
few,TRBV4-3,NA,TRBJ2-3,CASSQEFTTKDTQYF,TGCGCCAGCAGCCAAGAATTCACTACCAAAGATACGCAGTATTTT
many,TRBV11-2,NA,TRBJ2-2,CASSLFGRYTFRGSTGELFF,TGTGCCAGCAGCTTATTTGGTAGATATACTTTCCGGGGGAGCACCGGGGAGCTGTTTTTT
few,TRBV7-2,NA,TRBJ1-5,CASSLGSLTNQPQHF,TGTGCCAGCAGCTTGGGCAGCCTCACCAATCAGCCCCAGCATTTT
NA,TRBV7-8,NA,TRBJ2-3,CASSLVGISTDTQYF,TGTGCCAGCAGCTTAGTGGGTATTAGCACAGATACGCAGTATTTT